The 25 T cell receptor beta chains given below trace back to one sample, sequenced in a study of tumor-infiltrating lymphocytes in primary liver carcinoma. Synthesis of TCR beta cDNA was carried out from about 540 ng total RNA with a constant-region primer. For TCR beta, libraries were produced by three nested multiplex PCR rounds using slightly modified ARM-PCR. Rounds one and two of PCR, each of about 10 cycles, were primed with TRBV1-TRBV30 forward primers and a C-beta reverse primer. TCRdb reprocessed the multiplex PCR reads with MiXCR, giving one entry per CDR3 protein. The table includes roughly 80,000 distinct CDR3 sequences, under 75% detected once. Co-extracted RNA and DNA came from 20-30 mg of unsorted bulk tissue. Sequencing input: tumor-adjacent normal liver tissue. The receptor source for this set is a man aged 40-49 years with primary liver carcinoma and hepatitis B virus infection.

This clonotype was observed once. The CDR3 carries no conserved terminal phenylalanine or tryptophan, so it likely arises from a read error. The chain links TRBV11-2 to TRBJ2-7; no firm D call. Germline CDR1 and CDR2: SGHAT and FQNNGV. The CDR3 sequence is 15 residues long. The CDR3 DNA sequence: TGTGCCAGCGGCTTTTCCCGAATGTTTCTCTACGAGCAGTACTAC. Translating gives CASGFSRMFLYEQYY.

This clonotype appeared once. At one end the junction does not follow the germline gene, possibly because of a read error. J is TRBJ2-6 and V is TRBV11-2; possibly TRBD1 for D (5 bases). The CDR3 sequence is 18 residues long. In germline, CDR1 is SGHAT, CDR2 FQNNGV. The CDR3 here is CASSLGPGHSSGANALTF. As DNA, the CDR3 is TGTGCCAGCAGCTTAGGGCCAGGGCACAGCTCTGGGGCCAACGCCCTGACTTTC.

This clonotype has ten or more counts. This chain links TRBV7-9 with TRBJ1-1; D unclear. The CDR3 covers 11 residues. Looked up from germline, CDR1 is SEHNR and CDR2 is FQNEAQ (reference sequence). Trimming took off 11 bases at V and 6 bases at J, with 13 bases between the two ends. The CDR3 loop is CASGLGSEAFF. DNA of the CDR3: TGTGCCTCTGGGCTCGGATCTGAAGCTTTCTTT.

About this clonotype itself: At one boundary the junction diverges from the germline segment, which might be a read error. The V gene is TRBV11-2, the J gene TRBJ2-5; a possible D gene is TRBD1 (5 bases). The CDR3 runs to 15 residues. Per the germline V gene, CDR1 is SGHAT and CDR2 is FQNNGV. CDR3 bases: TGTACCAGCAGCTTAGGAACAGGCAGTCAAGAGACCCAATACTTC. Its translation is CTSSLGTGSQETQYF.

On this clonotype: This may be a read error: a much more frequent sequence differs by one nucleotide. This rearrangement joins TRBV4-3 to TRBJ2-1, with TRBD1 matching 10 bases. The CDR3 loop spans 14 amino acids. The germline V gene encodes CDR1 LGHNA and CDR2 YSLEER. The CDR3: CVSSLDRGGNEQFF. For the CDR3, the DNA is TGCGTCAGCAGCCTGGACAGGGGGGGGAATGAGCAGTTCTTC.

On this clonotype: Germline is not matched at one junction end, which may reflect a read error. The V call is TRBV11-2, the J call TRBJ2-7; 9 nucleotides line up with TRBD1. Germline CDR1 reads SGHAT; CDR2 reads FQNNGV. The CDR3 totals 15 residues. The DNA for the CDR3 is TGTGCCAGGAGCTTACAATGGACAGGGGAAAACGAGCAGTACTTC. This codes for CARSLQWTGENEQYF.

CDR3 in DNA: TGTGCCAGCAATACACAACAGGGGGGACTCATTTACGAGCAGTACTTC. Its protein product is CASNTQQGGLIYEQYF. The chain has TRBV28 and TRBJ2-7, with 8 bases identical to TRBD1. Per germline, CDR1 MDHEN and CDR2 SYDVKM. The CDR3 extends over 16 amino acids. The V gene end was trimmed by 7 bases and the J gene end by 4 bases; junction bases not matched to a gene: 15.

The chain has TRBV11-3 and TRBJ2-1, with 12 nucleotides matching TRBD2. The CDR3 is 15 amino acids. The germline V gene encodes CDR1 SGHNT and CDR2 YENEEA. The CDR3 spells CRISPTSGSYNEQFF. The CDR3 coding sequence is TGTCGCATCAGCCCGACTAGCGGGAGTTACAATGAGCAGTTCTTC.

The chain employs TRBV29-1 and TRBJ2-3; the match to TRBD2 covers 7 bases. The junction had 9 bases not matched to a gene; V was cut back by 4 bases and J by 2 bases. CDR3 length equals 15 residues. Germline CDR1 and CDR2: SQVTM and ANQGSEA. The CDR3 spells CSVGLLARTTDTQYF. CDR3 DNA sequence: TGCAGCGTTGGGCTACTAGCGAGGACCACAGATACGCAGTATTTT.

This chain connects TRBV7-8 to TRBJ2-5; D is unresolved. The germline V gene encodes CDR1 SGHVS and CDR2 FQNEAQ. Trimming took 7 bases from V and 5 from J, leaving 14 bases between them. The CDR3 is 13 amino acids. CDR3 DNA: TGTGCCAGCACCGATTATTTAAGGGAGACCCAGTACTTC. Translated, it gives CASTDYLRETQYF. Using reference TRBV7-8 and TRBJ2-5 for the parts outside the CDR3, the full variable domain is GAGVSQSPRYKVAKRGQDVALRCDPISGHVSLFWYQQALGQGPEFLTYFQNEAQLDKSGLPSDRFFAERPEGSVSTLKIQRTQQEDSAVYLCASTDYLRETQYFGPGTRLLVL.

This clonotype was counted ten times or more. The genes are TRBV6-1 and TRBJ1-5; the D gene is possibly TRBD1 (6 bases). Trimming shortened V by 5 bases and J by 2 bases, and 13 bases separated the two germline ends. CDR1 MNHNS and CDR2 SASEGT come from the germline V gene. This CDR3 comprises 15 residues. The CDR3 spells CASSPTGMGNQPQHF. In DNA, the CDR3 is TGTGCCAGCAGTCCAACAGGGATGGGCAATCAGCCCCAGCATTTT.

The chain is built from TRBV28 and TRBJ2-1; D might be TRBD1 or TRBD2, each matching 5 bases. The CDR3 is made up of 18 amino acids. Germline V gene lookup returns CDR1 MDHEN and CDR2 SYDVKM. V shed 10 bases and J shed 3 bases, with 28 bases lying between them. The CDR3 loop is CANTGKGASLSYYNEQFF. CDR3 bases: TGTGCCAACACCGGTAAAGGGGCTAGCCTTTCCTACTACAATGAGCAGTTCTTC.

In its sample, this clonotype was seen once. A read error is likely, as this CDR3 ends without the conserved phenylalanine or tryptophan. The rearrangement joins TRBV4-1 to TRBJ2-1, with D possibly matching TRBD2 (6 bases). The CDR3 runs to 15 residues. Germline CDR1 reads MGHRA; CDR2 reads YSYEKL. V dropped 1 base and J dropped 9 bases, with 16 bases sitting between them. Here the CDR3 reads CASSQAGDPVFEQFS. As DNA, the CDR3 is TGCGCCAGCAGCCAAGCGGGGGACCCCGTGTTTGAGCAGTTCTCC.

As regards this clonotype: This may come from a read error, since a much larger clone is one base off. The chain links TRBV5-1 to TRBJ2-3; 9 nucleotides match TRBD2. In germline, CDR1 is SGHRS, CDR2 YFSETQ. The CDR3 is 16 residues long. This CDR3 reads CASSFLAGINTDRQYF. As DNA, the CDR3 is TGCGCCAGCAGCTTCCTAGCGGGAATTAACACAGATAGGCAGTATTTT.

Notes on this clonotype: An end of the junction does not agree with germline; a read error may underlie this. V and J are TRBV4-1 and TRBJ2-3; 8 bases agree with TRBD1. The CDR3 runs to 16 residues. Looked up from germline, CDR1 is MGHRA and CDR2 is YSYEKL. CDR3 amino acids: CTSSQGSDRDVDTQYF. DNA for the CDR3: TGCACCAGCAGCCAAGGATCGGACAGGGACGTAGATACGCAGTATTTT.

The chain employs TRBV18 and TRBJ2-1; TRBD2 matches 14 bases. The CDR3 is 16 residues long. J gave up 7 bases and V 5 bases, and 7 bases lay outside the gene matches. Germline V gene lookup returns CDR1 KGHSH and CDR2 LQKENI. The DNA for the CDR3 is TGTGCCAGCTCAAGACTAGCGGGAGGGCTAGGTAATGAGCAGTTCTTC. Amino acid sequence: CASSRLAGGLGNEQFF. The entire variable domain, with the rest obtained from reference TRBV18 and TRBJ2-1, is as follows: NAGVMQNPRHLVRRRGQEARLRCSPMKGHSHVYWYRQLPEEGLKFMVYLQKENIIDESGMPKERFSAEFPKEGPSILRIQQVVRGDSAAYFCASSRLAGGLGNEQFFGPGTRLTVL.

There are many counts of this clonotype. The CDR3 sequence is CAIRSTDTQYF. In nucleotides, the CDR3 is TGTGCCATTCGGAGCACAGATACGCAGTATTTT. V is TRBV12-3 or TRBV12-4 and J is TRBJ2-3; D is unresolved. V was cut by 10 bases and J by 0 bases, with 5 bases left in between. The CDR3 is 11 residues long.

As concerns this clonotype: One end of the junction varies from germline; a read error may be responsible. The chain joins TRBV10-3 to TRBJ2-7; weak D call: TRBD1 (5 bases). This CDR3 has 12 amino acids. The germline V gene has CDR1 ENHRY and CDR2 SYGVKD. The CDR3 is CAIIEAGQEQYF. Written as DNA, the CDR3 is TGTGCCATCATTGAAGCCGGACAAGAGCAGTATTTC.

Points on this clonotype: This may be a read error: a much more frequent sequence differs by one nucleotide. The chain is built from TRBV5-1 and TRBJ1-1; D is unresolved. The CDR3 runs to 14 residues. Looked up from germline, CDR1 is SGHRS and CDR2 is YFSETQ. In DNA, the CDR3 is TGCGCCGGCAGCTTGACGGCACCGAACACTGAAGCTTTCTTT. Translating gives CAGSLTAPNTEAFF.

The gene calls are TRBV15 and TRBJ2-7, with 11 bases that match TRBD2. There are 15 residues in the CDR3. V trimming: 2 bases; J trimming: 5 bases; junction bases outside the gene matches: 5. From germline, CDR1 is LNHNV and CDR2 YYDKDF (reference sequence). CDR3 coding DNA: TGTGCCACCAGCAGAACTAGCGGGAGCTCGGACGAGCAGTACTTC. This encodes CATSRTSGSSDEQYF.

In regard to this clonotype: A read error may be the cause here, since a much bigger clone is one base away. The CDR3 nucleotides read TGTGCCAGCAGCTTAATGGGAACAGAGTCCCAGTATTTT. It translates to CASSLMGTESQYF. The V call is TRBV7-9, the J call TRBJ1-5; no clear D gene. The DNA end is a closer match to TRBJ2-3, so the J assignment may be wrong. The CDR3 is made up of 13 amino acids. Looked up from germline, CDR1 is SEHNR and CDR2 is FQNEAQ (reference sequence).

Concerning this clonotype itself: It may be a read error: a sequence one base away is much more abundant. The chain carries TRBV6-2 or TRBV6-3 and TRBJ2-3, with TRBD1 matching 8 bases. From germline, CDR1 is MNHEY and CDR2 SVGEGT. This CDR3 comprises 16 residues. J lost 7 bases, V lost 2 bases, and 11 bases had no gene match. The CDR3 is CASSYGDRSWTYTQYF. The CDR3 nucleotides read TGTGCCAGCAGTTACGGGGACAGGAGTTGGACATATACGCAGTATTTT.

The chain employs TRBV10-2 and TRBJ2-7; D remains unclear. Germline-derived CDR1 and CDR2 are WSHSY and SAAADI. The CDR3 sequence is 13 residues long. Trimming shortened V by 2 bases and J by 2 bases, and 7 bases separated the two germline ends. The CDR3 spells CASSENSTYEQYF. The CDR3, as DNA: TGCGCCAGCAGTGAGAACAGCACCTACGAGCAGTACTTC.

As for this clonotype: With a much larger clone just one base away, this may be a read error. Here the CDR3 omits its conserved ending phenylalanine or tryptophan, so a read error is the likely source. The genes are TRBV11-2 and TRBJ2-1; D may be TRBD1 or TRBD2 (5 bases each). CDR1 and CDR2 from the germline V gene are SGHAT and FQNNGV. This CDR3 contains 12 residues. CDR3 sequence: CAISLGVREQFL. CDR3 DNA sequence: TGTGCCATCAGCTTGGGGGTACGTGAGCAGTTCCTC.

This clonotype was observed many times. The gene calls are TRBV9 and TRBJ2-7; weak D call: TRBD1 (6 bases). CDR1 is SGDLS, CDR2 YYNGEE, per germline. V lost 3 bases, J lost 4 bases, and 14 bases lay in between. This CDR3 contains 14 residues. DNA of the CDR3: TGTGCCAGCAGCGCCGGGACACGTGATTACGAGCAGTACTTC. It translates to CASSAGTRDYEQYF.